The clone carrying this T cell receptor (delta chain) was seen more than once but under ten times. A far larger clone is one base from this, pointing to a likely read error. TCRdb redid clone calling on the RT-PCR reads using CATT. The data contain some 2,900 delta-chain clones, 3% to 3.5% of them singletons. Per germline, CDR1 GEAIGNYY and CDR2 EKD. The CDR3 covers 15 residues. This entry comes from a study of gamma-delta T cells after stem cell transplantation. This chain uses TRDV2 with TRDJ1; D perhaps matches TRDD3 (6 bases). Sequencing input: gamma-delta T cells. This clonotype was sampled from a human donor. It is not recorded whose cells these are; they may come from a transplant donor. The CDR3 spells CACDTLLGGTDKPIF. The DNA for the CDR3 is TGTGCCTGTGACACCCTACTGGGTGGCACCGATAAACCCATCTTT.